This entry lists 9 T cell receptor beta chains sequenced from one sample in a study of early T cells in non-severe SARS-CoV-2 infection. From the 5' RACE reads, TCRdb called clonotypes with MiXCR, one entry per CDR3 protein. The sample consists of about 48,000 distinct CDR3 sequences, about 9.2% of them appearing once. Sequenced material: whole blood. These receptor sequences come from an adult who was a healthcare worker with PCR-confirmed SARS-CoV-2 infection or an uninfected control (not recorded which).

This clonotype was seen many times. CDR3 in DNA: TGTGCCAGCAGTGAGGGGATTAGCTACACAGATACGCAGTATTTT. Residues: CASSEGISYTDTQYF. The rearrangement links TRBV2 to TRBJ2-3; no clear D gene. CDR3 length: 15 amino acids. Germline V CDR1 and CDR2: SNHLY, FYNNEI. V was clipped by 3 bases and J by 2 bases, with 12 bases between them.

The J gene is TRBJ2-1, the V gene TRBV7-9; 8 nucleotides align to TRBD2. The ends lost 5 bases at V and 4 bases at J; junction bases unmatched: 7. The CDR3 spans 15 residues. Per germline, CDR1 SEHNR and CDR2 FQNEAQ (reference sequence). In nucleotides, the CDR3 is TGTGCCAGCAGCGGGCTAGCGGGCCGATACAATGAGCAGTTCTTC. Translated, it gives CASSGLAGRYNEQFF.

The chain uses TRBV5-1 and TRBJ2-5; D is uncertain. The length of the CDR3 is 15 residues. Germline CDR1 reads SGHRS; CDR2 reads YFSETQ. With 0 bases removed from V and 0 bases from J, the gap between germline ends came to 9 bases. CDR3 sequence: CASSLEATYQETQYF. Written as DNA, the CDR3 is TGCGCCAGCAGCTTGGAGGCCACGTACCAAGAGACCCAGTACTTC.

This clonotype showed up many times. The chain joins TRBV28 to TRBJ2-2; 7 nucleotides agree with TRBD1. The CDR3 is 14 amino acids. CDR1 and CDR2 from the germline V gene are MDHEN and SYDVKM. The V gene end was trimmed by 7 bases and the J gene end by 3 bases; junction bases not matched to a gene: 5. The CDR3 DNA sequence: TGTGCCAGCATCTTGGGACAGTACACCGGGGAGCTGTTTTTT. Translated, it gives CASILGQYTGELFF.

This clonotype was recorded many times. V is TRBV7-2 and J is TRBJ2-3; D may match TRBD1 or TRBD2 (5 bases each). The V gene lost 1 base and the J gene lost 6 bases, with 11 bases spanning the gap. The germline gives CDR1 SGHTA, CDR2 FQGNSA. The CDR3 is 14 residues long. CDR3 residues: CASSLDGARDTQYF. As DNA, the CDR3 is TGTGCCAGCAGCTTAGACGGGGCCCGGGATACGCAGTATTTT.

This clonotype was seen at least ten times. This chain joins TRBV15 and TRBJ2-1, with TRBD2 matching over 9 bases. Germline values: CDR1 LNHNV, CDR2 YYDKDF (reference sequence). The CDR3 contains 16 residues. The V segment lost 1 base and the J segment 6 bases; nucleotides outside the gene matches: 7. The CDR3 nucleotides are TGTGCCACCAGCAGAGGATGGCGGGAGGGCGGCAATGAGCAGTTCTTC. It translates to CATSRGWREGGNEQFF. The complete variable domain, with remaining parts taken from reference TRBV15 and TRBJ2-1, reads DAMVIQNPRYQVTQFGKPVTLSCSQTLNHNVMYWYQQKSSQAPKLLFHYYDKDFNNEADTPDNFQSRRPNTSFCFLDIRSPGLGDTAMYLCATSRGWREGGNEQFFGPGTRLTVL.

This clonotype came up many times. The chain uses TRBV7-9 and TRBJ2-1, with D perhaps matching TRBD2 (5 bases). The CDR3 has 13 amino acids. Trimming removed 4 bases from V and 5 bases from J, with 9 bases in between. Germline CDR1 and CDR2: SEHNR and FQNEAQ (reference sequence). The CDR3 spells CASSSRGDNEQFF. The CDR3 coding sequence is TGTGCCAGCAGCTCCCGGGGAGACAATGAGCAGTTCTTC.

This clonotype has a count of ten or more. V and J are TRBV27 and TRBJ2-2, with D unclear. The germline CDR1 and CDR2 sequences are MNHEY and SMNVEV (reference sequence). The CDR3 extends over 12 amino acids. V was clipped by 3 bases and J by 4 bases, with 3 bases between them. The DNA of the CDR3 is TGTGCCAGCAGTTTTACCACCGGGGAGCTGTTTTTT. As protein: CASSFTTGELFF.

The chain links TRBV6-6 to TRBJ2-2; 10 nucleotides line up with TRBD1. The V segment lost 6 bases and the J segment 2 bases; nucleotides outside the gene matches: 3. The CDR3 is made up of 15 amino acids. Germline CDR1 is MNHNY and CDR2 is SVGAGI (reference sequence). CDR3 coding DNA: TGTGCCAGCAGGGACAGGGGGGTTAACACCGGGGAGCTGTTTTTT. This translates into CASRDRGVNTGELFF.